A selection of T cell receptor beta chains follows, all from one sample in a study of human T cells and chemical hapten exposure. A single record per CDR3 protein comes from TCRdb applying MiXCR to the RACE reads. The table has under 450,000 distinct CDR3 sequences, roughly 4.8% seen once; the top ten hold under 2.5%. Sequenced here: whole blood, sampled in connection with sensitization to the hapten diphenylcyclopropenone (DPC). These receptors all stem from a woman aged 50 to 65 with alopecia areata. Some clones in this sample may be carry-over from other donors' samples. The CDR3 runs from the conserved cysteine through the conserved F or W. A D gene is named only where the DNA matches it firmly. Size tells how often a clone was seen (once, few, many) or the class of an expanded clone, and some rows leave it out.

j_call clone_size d_call v_call cdr3_aa cdr3_nt
TRBJ1-2 many NA TRBV12-3/TRBV12-4 CASSGGLPNYGYTF TGTGCCAGCTCCGGGGGACTTCCGAACTATGGCTACACCTTC
TRBJ2-7 many TRBD2 TRBV28 CASSLLGTSGDYEQYF TGTGCCAGCAGTTTACTCGGGACTAGCGGAGACTACGAGCAGTACTTC
TRBJ1-4 NA TRBD1 TRBV2 CASREGQSNEKLFF TGTGCCAGCAGAGAGGGACAGTCTAATGAAAAACTGTTTTTT
TRBJ1-1 many TRBD1 TRBV6-2/TRBV6-3 CASSYLRRQGGTEAFF TGTGCCAGCAGTTATCTTAGAAGACAGGGGGGCACTGAAGCTTTCTTT
TRBJ2-2 few NA TRBV6-1 CASSEAGLTGELFF TGTGCCAGCAGTGAAGCGGGACTCACCGGGGAGCTGTTTTTT
TRBJ1-2 few NA TRBV20-1 CSAPTENPLNYGYTF TGCAGTGCCCCGACAGAAAACCCGCTTAACTATGGCTACACCTTC
TRBJ2-3 few TRBD2 TRBV7-3 CASSGGPSGGLSTDTQYF TGTGCCAGCAGCGGTGGGCCTAGCGGGGGCCTTAGCACAGATACGCAGTATTTT
TRBJ1-1 few TRBD1 TRBV5-6 CASSRWTGILLTEAFF TGTGCCAGCAGCCGATGGACAGGGATATTGCTCACTGAAGCTTTCTTT
TRBJ1-2 NA TRBD1 TRBV25-1 CASSAPWGQGKESNYGYTF TGTGCCAGCAGTGCTCCGTGGGGACAGGGAAAGGAGTCGAACTATGGCTACACCTTC
TRBJ2-1 NA TRBD1 TRBV29-1 CSEGQGMSNEQFF TGCAGCGAGGGACAGGGGATGTCCAATGAGCAGTTCTTC
TRBJ1-4 many NA TRBV5-6 CASSLAVAGNEKLFF TGTGCCAGCAGCTTGGCCGTCGCAGGGAATGAAAAACTGTTTTTT